The 13 T cell receptor beta chains reported below all come from one sample, sequenced in a study of metastatic and nonmetastatic thyroid tumors. Nobody among the patients had been given any treatment before thyroid surgery. MiXCR reprocessed the PCR reads for TCRdb. The table shows 85,000 to 95,000 clones, with about 15% occurring only once. Sequences were obtained from blood. The source is a female donor with papillary thyroid cancer or a benign thyroid nodule (not recorded which). Some clones in this sample may be carry-over from other donors' samples.

This clone was seen at least ten times. The CDR3 sequence: CASSQGDRLVRDNSPLHF. DNA for the CDR3: TGCGCCAGCAGCCAAGGAGACAGATTGGTTAGGGATAATTCACCCCTCCACTTT. This chain connects TRBV4-1 to TRBJ1-6; D is perhaps TRBD1 (5 bases). V lost 1 base and J lost 5, with 18 bases in between. In germline, CDR1 is MGHRA, CDR2 YSYEKL. The CDR3 totals 18 residues.

The table lists this clone with a few counts. A much larger clonotype is one base distant, so this may be a read error. The chain couples TRBV6-6 to TRBJ1-1; D perhaps matches TRBD1 (6 bases). CDR3 length: 15 residues. Germline CDR1 MNHNY, CDR2 SVGAGI (reference sequence). CDR3 loop: CANSYSLGGNTEAFF. The CDR3 DNA follows: TGTGCCAACAGTTACTCGTTAGGGGGGAACACTGAAGCTTTCTTT.

This clone qualifies as medium-sized. The rearrangement uses TRBV6-5 and TRBJ2-7; the match to TRBD2 covers 7 bases. The junction had 10 bases not matched to a gene; V was cut back by 2 bases and J by 3 bases. This CDR3 is 16 amino acids long. Germline assignment: CDR1 MNHEY and CDR2 SVGAGI. This CDR3 reads CASSYRPTSEGYEQYF. The CDR3 coding sequence is TGTGCCAGCAGTTACCGACCAACTAGCGAAGGCTACGAGCAGTACTTC.

This clone was detected ten times or more. The rearrangement joins TRBV30 to TRBJ1-2; TRBD1 might be the D (6 bases). Trimming stripped 8 bases from V and 4 bases from J, with 17 bases between. Germline values: CDR1 GTSNPN, CDR2 SVGIG (reference sequence). The length of the CDR3 is 13 residues. CDR3 DNA: TGTGCCGGGGTGGGGGGCTCCAGCTATGGCTACACCTTC. This gives the protein CAGVGGSSYGYTF. Based on the CDR3 plus reference TRBV30 and TRBJ1-2, the full variable domain is SQTIHQWPATLVQPVGSPLSLECTVEGTSNPNLYWYRQAAGRGLQLLFYSVGIGQISSEVPQNLSASRPQDRQFILSSKKLLLSDSGFYLCAGVGGSSYGYTFGSGTRLTVV.

Ten or more counts support this clone. CDR3: CSVERGSEYNEQFF. DNA for the CDR3: TGCAGCGTTGAGAGGGGATCGGAGTACAATGAGCAGTTCTTC. The rearrangement links TRBV29-1 to TRBJ2-1; D is tentatively TRBD1 or TRBD2 (5 bases each). Looked up from germline, CDR1 is SQVTM and CDR2 is ANQGSEA. This CDR3 comprises 14 residues. The germline V and J ends were trimmed by 3 bases and 4 bases, with 13 bases remaining between them.

Comments on this clone: Since a much larger clone is just one base distant, this may be a read error. The chain uses TRBV4-2 and TRBJ2-5, with a weak D call TRBD1 (5 bases). V lost 5 bases and J 4 bases, leaving 20 bases between the germline ends. The CDR3 totals 16 residues. Germline values: CDR1 LGHNA, CDR2 YNFKEQ. The CDR3 region has the DNA TGTGCCAGCAGCGCTTCTGGGGCCCACGTCCTAGAGACCCAGTACTTC. This encodes CASSASGAHVLETQYF.

This clone was seen more than once but under ten times. The chain has TRBV20-1 and TRBJ2-3; no clear D. Deletions cut 0 bases from V and 1 base from J, with 20 bases between. In germline, CDR1 is DFQATT, CDR2 SNEGSKA (reference sequence). This CDR3 is built from 18 residues. The CDR3 sequence is CSARDPWLGSLGTDTQYF. DNA of the CDR3: TGCAGTGCTAGAGATCCTTGGTTGGGTTCCCTGGGCACAGATACGCAGTATTTT.

With respect to this clone: A read error may explain this, as a much larger clone is one base away. CDR3 loop: CASLNTGGPAKNIQYF. The CDR3 nucleotides read TGTGCCAGCCTAAATACGGGGGGGCCGGCCAAAAACATTCAGTACTTC. The J gene is TRBJ2-4, the V gene TRBV6-1, with 8 nucleotides matching TRBD2. The CDR3 has 16 residues. V lost 8 bases and J lost 1; bases outside the gene matches: 10. Germline loops: CDR1 MNHNS, CDR2 SASEGT.

This clone was counted between two and nine times. The rearrangement links TRBV9 to TRBJ1-3, with D tentatively TRBD1 (6 bases). The CDR3 spans 13 residues. Per the germline V gene, CDR1 is SGDLS and CDR2 is YYNGEE. The V end was cut by 3 bases, the J end by 7 bases, with 11 bases between. The CDR3 protein is CASSAKDSNTIYF. The CDR3 coding sequence is TGTGCCAGCAGCGCTAAGGACAGTAACACCATATATTTT.

This clone has a count of ten or more. V gene TRBV6-1 combines with J gene TRBJ1-5, with D possibly matching TRBD1 (6 bases). Germline CDR1 is MNHNS and CDR2 is SASEGT. There are 14 residues in the CDR3. Trimming pared 7 bases from V and 1 base from J, leaving 11 bases between. This CDR3 is CASIEGGSNQPQHF. CDR3 bases: TGTGCCAGCATCGAGGGGGGGAGCAATCAGCCCCAGCATTTT.

Remarks on this clone: Being one base from a much bigger clone, this may be a read error. This chain uses TRBV5-1 with TRBJ1-1; a possible D gene is TRBD1 (5 bases). CDR1 and CDR2 (germline): SGHRS, YFSETQ. CDR3 length: 13 residues. The V gene lost 2 bases and the J gene lost 6 bases, with 11 bases spanning the gap. The CDR3 is CASSFVRGSEAFF. The CDR3 DNA reads as TGCGCCAGCAGCTTTGTCCGGGGGTCTGAAGCTTTCTTT.

This clone came up many times. The CDR3 bases are TGTGCCAGTAGTATGGGGGGGATATTGGAGACCCAGTACTTC. As protein: CASSMGGILETQYF. This chain joins TRBV19 and TRBJ2-5; 7 nucleotides align to TRBD2. V dropped 3 bases and J dropped 5; count of bases not matched to a gene: 6. This CDR3 has 14 amino acids. Germline values: CDR1 LNHDA, CDR2 SQIVND (reference sequence).

With respect to this clone: A much larger clone is a single base away; this may be a read error. The chain joins TRBV5-6 to TRBJ1-2, with 7 bases fitting TRBD1. CDR1 and CDR2 (germline): SGHDT, YYEEEE. The CDR3 runs to 14 residues. DNA of the CDR3: TGTGCCGGCAGCTGGCCGAGGGGGCAGGATGGCTACACCTTC. Protein sequence: CAGSWPRGQDGYTF.